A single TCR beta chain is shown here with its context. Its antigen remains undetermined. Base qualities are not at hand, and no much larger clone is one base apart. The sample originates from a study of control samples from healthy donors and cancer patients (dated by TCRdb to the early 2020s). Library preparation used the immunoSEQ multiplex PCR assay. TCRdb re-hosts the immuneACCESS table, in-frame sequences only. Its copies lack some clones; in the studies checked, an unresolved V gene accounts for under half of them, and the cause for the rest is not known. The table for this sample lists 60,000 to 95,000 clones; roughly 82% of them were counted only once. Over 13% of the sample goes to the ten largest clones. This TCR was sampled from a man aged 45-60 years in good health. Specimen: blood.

The CDR3 has the sequence CASSQDWSTGTGELFF. The DNA sequence is as follows: TGTGCCAGCAGCCAAGATTGGAGTACGGGCACCGGGGAGCTGTTTTTT. The V and J genes are TRBV4-2 and TRBJ2-2; the D gene cannot be named for sure. The germline V gene sets CDR1 to LGHNA and CDR2 to YNFKEQ. The CDR3 has 16 amino acids, counting the end cysteine and phenylalanine. Only the CDR3 DNA stays, 48 bases, in frame from base 1. V and J lose 0 bases and 4 bases, and a span of 12 bases separates them.